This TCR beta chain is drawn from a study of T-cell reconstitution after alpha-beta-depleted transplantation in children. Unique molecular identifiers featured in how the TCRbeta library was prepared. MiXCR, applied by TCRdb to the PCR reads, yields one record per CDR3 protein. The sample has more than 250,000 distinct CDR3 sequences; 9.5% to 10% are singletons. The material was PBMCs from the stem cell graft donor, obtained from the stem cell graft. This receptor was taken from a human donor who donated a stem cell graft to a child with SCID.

CDR3 coding DNA: TGTGCCAGCAGCGCCGGGTGGAACACTGAAGCTTTCTTT. Translated, it gives CASSAGWNTEAFF. The rearrangement uses TRBV5-5 and TRBJ1-1, with D unresolved. CDR3 length: 13 amino acids. Germline CDR1 and CDR2: SGHKS and YYEKEE (reference sequence). The V end lost 4 bases, the J end lost 1 base, and 8 bases lay between the germline ends.